This paragraph reports one T cell receptor beta chain. This entry belongs to a study of blood T cell repertoires in COVID-19. About the research overall: Sites in the United States, Italy and Spain provided acute and convalescent COVID-19 samples. T cells, B-cell-depleted T cells, or PBMCs supplied cDNA or gDNA.

The CDR3 has 15 residues. The V end lost 4 bases, the J end lost 0 bases, and 13 bases lay between the germline ends. CDR1 is LNHDA and CDR2 is SQIVND in the germline V gene (reference sequence). Original analysis: Researchers report that nucleated cell counts were estimated from reference gene primer amplification. The table came from immunoSEQ multiplex PCR; TCRdb's copy has only in-frame clones and leaves some out. D and trimming were read from the DNA, whereas the V and J calls and clone size are those reported in that table. The table records just under 300,000 clones, 70% to 90% of them present only once.

Specimen: peripheral blood. This chain joins TRBV19 and TRBJ2-7, with D tentatively TRBD2 (6 bases). The receptor was derived from a man between 70 and 80 years old with acute or convalescent COVID-19. The CDR3 loop reads CASSTRDSSSYEQYF. The CDR3 DNA is TGTGCCAGTAGTACCAGGGACTCGAGCTCCTACGAGCAGTACTTC.